This T cell receptor beta chain came from a study of cytomegalovirus exposure and HLA in healthy donors. For this clone: The antigen is unknown.

In the PCR, 60 Vbeta and 13 Jbeta primers were used. Using immunoSEQ multiplex PCR, the repertoire was profiled, and TCRdb retains in-frame clones only, with some absent. The sample comprises 80,000 or so clones, over 65% of which are singletons, and 2.5% to 3.5% rests with the top ten. Study observations and caveats: Rarity characterized most TCR sequences, yet some public TCRs appeared in many donors. Later analysis showed TCR association rates varying by HLA locus, highest for DRB1 and lowest for HLA-C. Cytomegalovirus association was assigned to more than 150 TCR beta chains.

The sequence was collected from a man in his forties or fifties in good health and CMV-seropositive. The sample comprised PBMCs.

The CDR3 DNA reads TGTGCCAGCAGCCCGAGGACGGCAGGGACCCAGCATTTT. Translating gives CASSPRTAGTQHF. The chain recombines TRBV11-2 with TRBJ1-5; TRBD1 might be the D (5 bases). In germline, CDR1 is SGHAT, CDR2 FQNNGV. V gave up 5 bases and J gave up 11 bases, with 16 bases separating them. This CDR3 region has 13 residues. The entire variable domain, with the rest obtained from reference TRBV11-2 and TRBJ1-5, is as follows: EAGVAQSPRYKIIEKRQSVAFWCNPISGHATLYWYQQILGQGPKLLIQFQNNGVVDDSQLPKDRFSAERLKGVDSTLKIQPAKLEDSAVYLCASSPRTAGTQHFGDGTRLSIL.